One and the same sample provided the 30 T cell receptor beta chains below, sequenced in a study of T cell responses to AZD1222 COVID-19 vaccine. Using immunoSEQ multiplex PCR, the repertoire was profiled, and TCRdb retains in-frame clones only, with some absent. The top ten hold around 7.1% of the sample, which has some 130,000 clones, 90% to 95% seen once. Source: peripheral blood, taken 28 days after the second AZD1222 dose. Receptors originate from an adult who received the AZD1222 COVID-19 vaccine.

The rearrangement uses TRBV10-1 and TRBJ2-7; no clear D gene. V gave up 10 bases and J gave up 2 bases, with 9 bases separating them. Germline V lookup: CDR1 WNHNN, CDR2 SYGVQD (reference sequence). The CDR3 has 11 amino acids. The CDR3 spells CANWTAYEQYF. The CDR3 region has the DNA TGCGCCAACTGGACGGCCTACGAGCAGTACTTC.

V is TRBV4-3 and J is TRBJ1-2; D unresolved. V was clipped by 5 bases and J by 8 bases, with 18 bases between them. This CDR3 contains 14 residues. The germline V gene encodes CDR1 LGHNA and CDR2 YSLEER. The CDR3 spells CASSVLLGSGGYTF. CDR3 bases: TGCGCCAGCAGCGTCCTTCTCGGTTCTGGGGGCTACACCTTC.

The J gene is TRBJ1-2, the V gene TRBV27, with 8 bases aligning to TRBD1. V shed 7 bases, J shed 7 bases, and the junction held 14 bases outside the gene matches. CDR3 size: 15 residues. Per the germline V gene, CDR1 is MNHEY and CDR2 is SMNVEV (reference sequence). DNA for the CDR3: TGTGCCAGCACCGCGACGCAGGGGGCGCAGGGTGGCTACACCTTC. This sequence encodes CASTATQGAQGGYTF.

This chain joins TRBV5-1 and TRBJ1-6, with 7 bases fitting TRBD1. Germline V lookup: CDR1 SGHRS, CDR2 YFSETQ. The trim removed 4 bases at V and 9 bases at J, leaving 7 bases unmatched. The CDR3 is 14 residues long. As DNA, the CDR3 is TGCGCCAGCAGCACTAGACAGGGTAGTTCACCCCTCCACTTT. Protein: CASSTRQGSSPLHF.

V is TRBV2 and J is TRBJ2-1; TRBD2 aligns across 15 bases. This CDR3 contains 17 residues. The V gene end was trimmed by 6 bases and the J gene end by 2 bases; junction bases not matched to a gene: 5. Germline-derived CDR1 and CDR2 are SNHLY and FYNNEI. This CDR3 reads CASRTGTSGGTYNEQFF. CDR3 coding DNA: TGTGCCAGCAGGACCGGGACTAGCGGGGGGACCTACAATGAGCAGTTCTTC.

CDR3 sequence reads: CASSQVSTGELFF. In nucleotides, the CDR3 is TGTGCCAGCAGCCAAGTATCCACCGGGGAGCTGTTTTTT. The chain is built from TRBV4-2 and TRBJ2-2; D gene ambiguous. The germline V gene encodes CDR1 LGHNA and CDR2 YNFKEQ. The CDR3 runs 13 residues. V lost 1 base and J lost 4, with 4 bases in between.

The chain has TRBV28 and TRBJ1-2, with D possibly TRBD1 on 5 matching bases. Germline CDR1 MDHEN, CDR2 SYDVKM. Trimming took 8 bases from V and 7 from J, leaving 17 bases between them. The CDR3 is 13 amino acids. The CDR3 sequence is CASLHRGGGGYTF. CDR3 in DNA: TGTGCCAGCTTACACCGGGGGGGTGGTGGCTACACCTTC.

The rearrangement joins TRBV28 to TRBJ2-7, with D unclear. The germline V and J ends were trimmed by 4 bases and 4 bases, with 20 bases remaining between them. This CDR3 region has 16 residues. Germline CDR1 is MDHEN and CDR2 is SYDVKM. CDR3 residues: CASSSAAVGLGYEQYF. CDR3 in DNA: TGTGCCAGCAGTTCAGCCGCAGTAGGGTTAGGGTACGAGCAGTACTTC.

This chain joins TRBV29-1 and TRBJ1-1; D may be TRBD1 (6 bases). Trimming took 6 bases from V and 0 from J, leaving 11 bases between them. CDR3 length equals 13 residues. Germline assignment: CDR1 SQVTM and CDR2 ANQGSEA. CDR3 in DNA: TGCAGCGTCCCGAGGGGGGTGAACACTGAAGCTTTCTTT. Its translation is CSVPRGVNTEAFF.

The chain recombines TRBV19 with TRBJ1-5, with D possibly being TRBD1 (6 bases). This CDR3 spans 14 amino acids. Germline V lookup: CDR1 LNHDA, CDR2 SQIVND (reference sequence). Trimming removed 6 bases at V and 2 bases at J, with 11 bases between. This CDR3 is CASRQGRGNQPQHF. The CDR3 DNA sequence: TGTGCCAGTAGACAGGGTCGGGGCAATCAGCCCCAGCATTTT.

This chain's CDR3 is CASSPSQETQYF. The CDR3 nucleotides are TGTGCCAGCTCACCATCGCAAGAGACCCAGTACTTC. V is TRBV18 and J is TRBJ2-5; D not certain. Trimming removed 2 bases at V and 2 bases at J, with 3 bases between. The CDR3 consists of 12 residues. Germline V gene sequence: CDR1 KGHSH, CDR2 LQKENI. Combining the CDR3 with reference TRBV18 and TRBJ2-5 gives the whole variable domain NAGVMQNPRHLVRRRGQEARLRCSPMKGHSHVYWYRQLPEEGLKFMVYLQKENIIDESGMPKERFSAEFPKEGPSILRIQQVVRGDSAAYFCASSPSQETQYFGPGTRLLVL.

The chain couples TRBV28 to TRBJ1-4, with TRBD1 matching 7 bases. This CDR3 is 15 amino acids long. V shed 6 bases and J 0 bases; nucleotides not matched to a gene: 4. Germline-derived CDR1 and CDR2 are MDHEN and SYDVKM. CDR3 residues: CASRRDRATNEKLFF. In DNA form, the CDR3 reads TGTGCCAGCAGGCGGGACAGAGCAACTAATGAAAAACTGTTTTTT.

CDR3 bases: TGTGCCAGCTCAGAGACCCTGGGAGATACGCAGTATTTT. Residues: CASSETLGDTQYF. This chain uses TRBV18 with TRBJ2-3; D is unclear. Germline CDR1 is KGHSH and CDR2 is LQKENI. The CDR3 totals 13 residues. The germline V and J ends were trimmed by 5 bases and 5 bases, with 11 bases remaining between them.

The chain carries TRBV7-8 and TRBJ2-3, with 8 bases identical to TRBD2. With V trimmed by 1 base and J by 0 bases, 6 bases remained unmatched. This CDR3 is 17 amino acids long. Germline V lookup: CDR1 SGHVS, CDR2 FQNEAQ. The CDR3 nucleotides read TGTGCCAGCAGCTTAGGTTACAGCGGGGGTAGCACAGATACGCAGTATTTT. It is translated as CASSLGYSGGSTDTQYF.

The CDR3 DNA is TGTGCCAGCAGCCCCGGTTATGGTTACCTCAACTACTACGAGCAGTACTTC. As protein: CASSPGYGYLNYYEQYF. The V and J genes are TRBV5-6 and TRBJ2-7, with D uncertain. Germline V gene sequence: CDR1 SGHDT, CDR2 YYEEEE. This CDR3 is built from 17 residues. Trimming pared 4 bases from V and 3 bases from J, leaving 23 bases between.

This chain connects TRBV4-3 to TRBJ1-4; no clear D. This CDR3 is built from 15 residues. CDR1 is LGHNA, CDR2 YSLEER, per germline. Deletions cut 2 bases from V and 4 bases from J, with 11 bases between. CDR3 loop: CASSQSRRGNEKLFF. CDR3 in DNA: TGCGCCAGCAGCCAATCCAGACGGGGTAATGAAAAACTGTTTTTT.

The genes are TRBV9 and TRBJ2-3; 10 positions match TRBD1. The CDR3 has 16 residues. Trimming took 4 bases from V and 1 from J; bases not matched to a gene: 6. Germline values: CDR1 SGDLS, CDR2 YYNGEE. The CDR3 sequence: CASSTGTGEGTDTQYF. CDR3 coding DNA: TGTGCCAGCAGCACTGGGACAGGGGAAGGCACAGATACGCAGTATTTT.

As DNA, the CDR3 is TGTGCCAGCAGTTATAAGACAGGGGGCAATTCACCCCTCCACTTT. This translates into CASSYKTGGNSPLHF. This rearrangement joins TRBV6-5 to TRBJ1-6, with 10 bases fitting TRBD1. With V trimmed by 3 bases and J by 7 bases, 3 bases remained unmatched. Germline V gene data show CDR1 as MNHEY and CDR2 as SVGAGI. The CDR3 spans 15 residues.

The CDR3 DNA reads as TGTGCCAGCAGAAATTATGATGAGCAGTTCTTC. Protein: CASRNYDEQFF. V is TRBV6-5 and J is TRBJ2-1; D uncertain. Looked up from germline, CDR1 is MNHEY and CDR2 is SVGAGI. The CDR3 spans 11 residues. The ends were cut back, 6 bases at V and 8 bases at J, with 8 bases in the middle.

The genes are TRBV11-3 and TRBJ1-1; tentatively, D is TRBD1 (6 bases). Germline CDR1 and CDR2: SGHNT and YENEEA. This CDR3 is built from 17 residues. The V end lost 2 bases, the J end lost 4 bases, and 20 bases lay between the germline ends. The CDR3 is CASSLRFWGASFTEAFF. The DNA of the CDR3 is TGTGCCAGCAGCTTAAGGTTTTGGGGGGCGTCGTTCACTGAAGCTTTCTTT. Supplemented by reference TRBV11-3 and TRBJ1-1, the full variable domain reads EAGVVQSPRYKIIEKKQPVAFWCNPISGHNTLYWYLQNLGQGPELLIRYENEEAVDDSQLPKDRFSAERLKGVDSTLKIQPAELGDSAVYLCASSLRFWGASFTEAFFGQGTRLTVV.

The chain recombines TRBV19 with TRBJ1-4; the match to TRBD1 covers 7 bases. Germline V gives CDR1 LNHDA, CDR2 SQIVND (reference sequence). Trimming cost V 5 bases and J 0 bases; bases outside gene matches: 9. The CDR3 loop spans 17 amino acids. CDR3 in amino acids: CASSPGDSLATNEKLFF. The CDR3 nucleotides read TGTGCCAGTAGTCCCGGGGACAGTCTTGCAACTAATGAAAAACTGTTTTTT.

The V and J genes are TRBV7-9 and TRBJ1-2; maybe TRBD1 (6 bases). CDR1 is SEHNR, CDR2 FQNEAQ, per germline (reference sequence). V was pared by 1 base and J by 7 bases, with 10 bases between. This CDR3 has 13 residues. This CDR3 reads CASSLEGESGYTF. The CDR3 DNA sequence: TGTGCCAGCAGCTTAGAGGGGGAAAGTGGCTACACCTTC.

This clone appeared a single time. The chain joins TRBV5-1 to TRBJ1-1, with D hard to call. Trimming removed 4 bases from V and 3 bases from J, with 10 bases in between. The CDR3 extends over 13 amino acids. CDR1 is SGHRS and CDR2 is YFSETQ in the germline V gene. CDR3 DNA sequence: TGCGCCAGCAGCCCCGACGGCGACACTGAAGCTTTCTTT. Protein: CASSPDGDTEAFF.

The V call is TRBV29-1, the J call TRBJ2-2; the D is unclear. Deletions cut 3 bases from V and 1 base from J, with 3 bases between. Germline values: CDR1 SQVTM, CDR2 ANQGSEA. The CDR3 is 12 residues long. Here the CDR3 reads CSVDRNTGELFF. DNA for the CDR3: TGCAGCGTTGATAGGAACACCGGGGAGCTGTTTTTT.

This chain uses TRBV7-2 with TRBJ1-3, with TRBD1 matching 8 bases. There are 13 residues in the CDR3. CDR1 and CDR2 from the germline V gene are SGHTA and FQGNSA. V shed 8 bases and J 4 bases; nucleotides not matched to a gene: 4. The CDR3 loop is CASPGGVGNTIYF. The DNA of the CDR3 is TGTGCCAGCCCAGGGGGCGTCGGAAACACCATATATTTT.

This chain connects TRBV30 to TRBJ1-5, with a possible D match to TRBD1 (5 bases). The CDR3 runs to 14 residues. Per germline, CDR1 GTSNPN and CDR2 SVGIG (reference sequence). Trimming took off 2 bases at V and 7 bases at J, with 15 bases between the two ends. DNA of the CDR3: TGTGCCTGGAGTCTCGGACACAATCAGCAGCCCCAGCATTTT. This codes for CAWSLGHNQQPQHF. Full variable domain (remainder filled in from reference TRBV30 and TRBJ1-5): SQTIHQWPATLVQPVGSPLSLECTVEGTSNPNLYWYRQAAGRGLQLLFYSVGIGQISSEVPQNLSASRPQDRQFILSSKKLLLSDSGFYLCAWSLGHNQQPQHFGDGTRLSIL.

The V gene is TRBV5-1, the J gene TRBJ1-6; no definite D call. Germline CDR1 and CDR2: SGHRS and YFSETQ. The length of the CDR3 is 14 residues. The V and J ends lost 0 bases and 15 bases respectively, with 16 bases between them. The CDR3 here is CASSLGGGSLILHF. The CDR3 DNA follows: TGCGCCAGCAGCTTGGGGGGAGGTAGTCTGATCCTCCACTTT.

This clone was counted between two and nine times. The gene calls are TRBV10-1 and TRBJ2-3, with 9 bases aligning to TRBD1. CDR1 WNHNN and CDR2 SYGVQD come from the germline V gene (reference sequence). Losses at the gene ends were 7 bases for V and 4 bases for J; bases not matched to a gene: 9. The CDR3 is 15 residues long. CDR3 sequence (DNA): TGCGCCAGCAATATCACGGGACAGGGCGCAGATACGCAGTATTTT. This sequence encodes CASNITGQGADTQYF.

The rearrangement uses TRBV5-1 and TRBJ2-5, with TRBD1 as a possible D gene (6 bases). Germline CDR1 is SGHRS and CDR2 is YFSETQ. The CDR3 contains 15 residues. Trimming left V 0 bases short and J 3 bases short, with 12 bases between. The CDR3 coding sequence is TGCGCCAGCAGCTTGGCTGCCCGGACAGAAGAGACCCAGTACTTC. Amino acid sequence: CASSLAARTEETQYF.

The CDR3 region has the DNA TGTGCCTGGAGCTGGGACAGCAATCAGCCCCAGCATTTT. It encodes CAWSWDSNQPQHF. The chain is built from TRBV30 and TRBJ1-5; tentative D call: TRBD1 (5 bases). V lost 3 bases and J lost 1, with 7 bases in between. From germline, CDR1 is GTSNPN and CDR2 SVGIG (reference sequence). The CDR3 has 13 amino acids.